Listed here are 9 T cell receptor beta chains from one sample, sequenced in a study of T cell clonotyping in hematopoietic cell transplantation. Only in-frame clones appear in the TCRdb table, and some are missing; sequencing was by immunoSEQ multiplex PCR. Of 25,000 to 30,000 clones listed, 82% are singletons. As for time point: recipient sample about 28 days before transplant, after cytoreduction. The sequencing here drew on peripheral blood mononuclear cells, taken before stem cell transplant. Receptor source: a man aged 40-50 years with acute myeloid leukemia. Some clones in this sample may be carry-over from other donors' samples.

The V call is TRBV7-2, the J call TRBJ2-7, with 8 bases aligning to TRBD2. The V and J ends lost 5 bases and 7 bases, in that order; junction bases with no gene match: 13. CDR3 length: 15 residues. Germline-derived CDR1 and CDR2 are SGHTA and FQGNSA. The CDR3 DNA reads TGTGCCAGCAGCCGAGTTCGGGACGCGGGGGGAGAGCAGTACTTC. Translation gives CASSRVRDAGGEQYF. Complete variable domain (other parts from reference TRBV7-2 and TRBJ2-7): GAGVSQSPSNKVTEKGKDVELRCDPISGHTALYWYRQSLGQGLEFLIYFQGNSAPDKSGLPSDRFSAERTGGSVSTLTIQRTQQEDSAVYLCASSRVRDAGGEQYFGPGTRLTVT.

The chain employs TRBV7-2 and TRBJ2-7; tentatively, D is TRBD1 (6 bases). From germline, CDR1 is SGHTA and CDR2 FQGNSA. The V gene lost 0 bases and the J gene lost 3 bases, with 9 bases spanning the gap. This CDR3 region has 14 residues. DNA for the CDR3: TGTGCCAGCAGCTTAGCCCAGGGGATCTACGAGCAGTACTTC. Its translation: CASSLAQGIYEQYF.

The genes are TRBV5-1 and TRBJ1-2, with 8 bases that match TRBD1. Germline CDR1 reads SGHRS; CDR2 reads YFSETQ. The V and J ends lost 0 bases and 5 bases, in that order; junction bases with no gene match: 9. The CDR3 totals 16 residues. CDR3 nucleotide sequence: TGCGCCAGCAGCTTGGATGGGCCCGACAGGGGATATGGCTACACCTTC. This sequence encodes CASSLDGPDRGYGYTF.

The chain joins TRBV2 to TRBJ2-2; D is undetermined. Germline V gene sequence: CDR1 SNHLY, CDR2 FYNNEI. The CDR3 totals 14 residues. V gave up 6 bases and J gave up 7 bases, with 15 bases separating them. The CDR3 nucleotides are TGTGCCAGCAGGACCCCAATAGGAAACGGGGAGCTGTTTTTT. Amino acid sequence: CASRTPIGNGELFF.

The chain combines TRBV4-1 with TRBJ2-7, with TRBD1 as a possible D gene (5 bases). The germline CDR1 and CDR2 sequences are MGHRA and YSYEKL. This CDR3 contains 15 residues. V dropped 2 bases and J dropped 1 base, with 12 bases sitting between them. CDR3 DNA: TGCGCCAGCAGCCAAACCGCGCGACAGTCCTACGAGCAGTACTTC. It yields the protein CASSQTARQSYEQYF.

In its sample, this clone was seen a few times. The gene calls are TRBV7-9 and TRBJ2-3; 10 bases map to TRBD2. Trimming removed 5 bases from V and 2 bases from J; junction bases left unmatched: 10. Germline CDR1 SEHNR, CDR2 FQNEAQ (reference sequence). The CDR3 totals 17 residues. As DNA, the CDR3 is TGTGCCAGCAGCCTCCAGTACCTAGCGGGAGTCACAGATACGCAGTATTTT. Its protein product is CASSLQYLAGVTDTQYF.

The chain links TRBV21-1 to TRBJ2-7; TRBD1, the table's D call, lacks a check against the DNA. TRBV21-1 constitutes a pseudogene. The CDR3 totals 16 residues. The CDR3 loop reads CASSKVGGGRTYEQYF. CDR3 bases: TGTGCCAGCAGCAAAGTAGGAGGGGGCCGCACCTACGAGCAGTACTTC.

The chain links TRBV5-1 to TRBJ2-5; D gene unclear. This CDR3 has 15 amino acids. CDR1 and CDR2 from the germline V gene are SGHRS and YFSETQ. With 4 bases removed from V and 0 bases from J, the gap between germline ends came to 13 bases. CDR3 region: CASSGVYSDQETQYF. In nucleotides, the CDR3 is TGCGCCAGCAGCGGCGTCTACAGCGACCAAGAGACCCAGTACTTC.

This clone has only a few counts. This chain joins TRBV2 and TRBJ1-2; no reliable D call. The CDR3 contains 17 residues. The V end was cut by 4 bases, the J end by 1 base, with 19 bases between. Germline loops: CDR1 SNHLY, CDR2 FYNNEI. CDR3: CASSVRAAGRLNYGYTF. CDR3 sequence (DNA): TGTGCCAGCAGTGTGAGAGCGGCCGGCCGTCTTAACTATGGCTACACCTTC.